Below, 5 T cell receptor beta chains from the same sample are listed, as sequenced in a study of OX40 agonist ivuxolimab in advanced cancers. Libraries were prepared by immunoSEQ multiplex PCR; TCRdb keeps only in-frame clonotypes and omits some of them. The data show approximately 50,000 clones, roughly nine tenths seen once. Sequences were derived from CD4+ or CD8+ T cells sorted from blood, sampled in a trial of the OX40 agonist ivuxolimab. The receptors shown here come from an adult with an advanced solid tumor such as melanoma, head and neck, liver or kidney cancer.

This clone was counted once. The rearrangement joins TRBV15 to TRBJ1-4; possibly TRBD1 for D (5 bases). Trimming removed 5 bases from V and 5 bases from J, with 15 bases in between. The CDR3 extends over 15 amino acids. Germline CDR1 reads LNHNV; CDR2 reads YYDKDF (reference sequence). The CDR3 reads CATSGVGARNEKLFF. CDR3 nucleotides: TGTGCCACCAGCGGTGTCGGGGCGCGAAATGAAAAACTGTTTTTT.

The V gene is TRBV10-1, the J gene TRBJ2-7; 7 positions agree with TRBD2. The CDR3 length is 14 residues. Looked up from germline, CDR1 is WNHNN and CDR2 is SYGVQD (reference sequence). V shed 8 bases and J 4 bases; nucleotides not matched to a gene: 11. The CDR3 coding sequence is TGCGCCAGCTCCGAGTCGGGGGAGGGTTACGAGCAGTACTTC. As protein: CASSESGEGYEQYF.

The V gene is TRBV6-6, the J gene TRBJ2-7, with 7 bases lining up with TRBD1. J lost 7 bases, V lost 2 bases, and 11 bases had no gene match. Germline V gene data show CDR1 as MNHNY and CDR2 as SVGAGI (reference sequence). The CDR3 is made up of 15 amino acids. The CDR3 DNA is TGTGCCAGCAGTTACCCTGGGACAGTCTGGGGGGAGCAGTACTTC. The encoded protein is CASSYPGTVWGEQYF.

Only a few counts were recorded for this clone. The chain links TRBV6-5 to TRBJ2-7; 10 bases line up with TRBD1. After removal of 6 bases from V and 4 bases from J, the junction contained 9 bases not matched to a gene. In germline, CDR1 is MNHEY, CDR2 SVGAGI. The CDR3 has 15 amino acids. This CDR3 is CASSVRPDRGYEQYF. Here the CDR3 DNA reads TGTGCCAGCAGCGTGCGTCCGGACAGGGGGTACGAGCAGTACTTC.

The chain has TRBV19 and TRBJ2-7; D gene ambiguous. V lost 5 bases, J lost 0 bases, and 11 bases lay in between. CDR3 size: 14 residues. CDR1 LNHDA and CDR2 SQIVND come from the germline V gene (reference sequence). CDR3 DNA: TGTGCCAGTAGTTTGACGGTTAGCTCCTACGAGCAGTACTTC. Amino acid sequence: CASSLTVSSYEQYF.